These 21 T cell receptor beta chains were all obtained from the same sample, sequenced in a study of CXCR3-negative and CXCR3-positive naive CD8 T cells. Each TRB cDNA library was prepared by 5' RACE (with UMI labels). For each CDR3 protein, TCRdb gives one entry from its re-call of the 5' RACE reads, without DNA. This table holds some 130,000 distinct CDR3 sequences. Specimen: naive CXCR3- CD8+ T cells from blood. Stated subset: CD45RO-CCR7+CD27+CD95- naive CD8+ T cells lacking CXCR3 (TNR3-). The receptors stem from a human donor in good health. Some clones in this sample may be carry-over from other donors' samples.

V and J are TRBV6-6 and TRBJ2-2. There are 13 residues in the CDR3. Germline V gene sequence: CDR1 MNHNY, CDR2 SVGAGI (reference sequence). The CDR3 sequence: CASSYSGPGELFF.

The V gene is TRBV19, the J gene TRBJ2-2; TCRdb selects TRBD2, and the lack of DNA leaves this call unchecked. The CDR3 spans 15 residues. Germline lookup yields CDR1 LNHDA and CDR2 SQIVND (reference sequence). The CDR3 loop is CASSIAGPMAGELFF. Looking up the rest from reference TRBV19 and TRBJ2-2 gives the full variable domain: DGGITQSPKYLFRKEGQNVTLSCEQNLNHDAMYWYRQDPGQGLRLIYYSQIVNDFQKGDIAEGYSVSREKKESFPLTVTSAQKNPTAFYLCASSIAGPMAGELFFGEGSRLTVL.

The V and J genes are TRBV10-3 and TRBJ2-2; TCRdb calls TRBD1, which cannot be checked without DNA. The germline V gene encodes CDR1 ENHRY and CDR2 SYGVKD. The length of the CDR3 is 13 residues. CDR3: CAIKEGGAGELFF.

The CDR3 region is CASSSTGDLNTGELFF. V usage is TRBV7-9 and J usage is TRBJ2-2; TCRdb gives TRBD1 as the D gene, but with no DNA this cannot be confirmed. The germline CDR1 and CDR2 sequences are SEHNR and FQNEAQ (reference sequence). The CDR3 runs 16 residues.

The rearrangement links TRBV12-3 or TRBV12-4 to TRBJ2-3. The CDR3 is 14 amino acids. CDR3 region: CASSFHGSTDTQYF.

The chain uses TRBV23-1 and TRBJ2-7; checking the TCRdb D call of TRBD1 is not possible without DNA. TRBV23-1 is an ORF for which the function is uncertain. This CDR3 is 14 amino acids long. CDR3 residues: CASSRGHYSYEQYF.

The genes are TRBV19 and TRBJ2-6; TCRdb outputs TRBD1, but without DNA this stays unchecked. Germline V gene lookup returns CDR1 LNHDA and CDR2 SQIVND (reference sequence). This CDR3 has 13 amino acids. The CDR3 is CASTLGTGLVLTF.

The chain links TRBV5-1 to TRBJ2-7; TCRdb calls TRBD1, which cannot be checked without DNA. The CDR3 sequence is 17 residues long. Germline CDR1 and CDR2: SGHRS and YFSETQ. CDR3 region: CASSLELTGTGLYEQYF.

The V call is TRBV2, the J call TRBJ2-1. Germline V gene data show CDR1 as SNHLY and CDR2 as FYNNEI. The CDR3 consists of 14 residues. The CDR3 sequence: CASSEGWGYNEQFF.

The V and J genes are TRBV4-1 and TRBJ2-7; TCRdb picks TRBD2, but there is no DNA to check that call. CDR3 size: 15 residues. CDR1 is MGHRA and CDR2 is YSYEKL in the germline V gene. The CDR3 loop is CASSQGSGGVYEQYF.

This chain joins TRBV7-9 and TRBJ2-3; absent DNA, TCRdb's TRBD1 call cannot be checked. This CDR3 region has 16 residues. Germline CDR1 SEHNR, CDR2 FQNEAQ (reference sequence). CDR3 protein: CASSLYRDRGGDTQYF.

CDR3 sequence: CASSPPDREGRNEQFF. J is TRBJ2-1 and V is TRBV6-6; TCRdb reports TRBD1, a call that lacks DNA to check it against. CDR3 length equals 16 residues. Per the germline V gene, CDR1 is MNHNY and CDR2 is SVGAGI (reference sequence).

The chain links TRBV5-4 to TRBJ2-3; TCRdb's assignment of TRBD1 cannot be checked, as there is no DNA. The V gene's germline CDR1 is SGHNT and CDR2 YYREEE (reference sequence). The CDR3 is made up of 16 amino acids. The CDR3 here is CASSFWGQGAKDTQYF.

CDR3 loop: CAWSIGQGRSGNTIYF. The rearrangement links TRBV30 to TRBJ1-3; lacking DNA, the TRBD1 call made by TCRdb goes unchecked. This CDR3 region has 16 residues. From germline, CDR1 is GTSNPN and CDR2 SVGIG (reference sequence).

J is TRBJ2-7 and V is TRBV12-3 or TRBV12-4; TCRdb picks TRBD2, but there is no DNA to check that call. The CDR3 sequence is 15 residues long. The chain's CDR3 is CASSSHREPYEEQYF.

This chain links TRBV23-1 with TRBJ1-3; TCRdb's assignment of TRBD1 cannot be checked, as there is no DNA. TRBV23-1 is filed as an ORF, its function uncertain. This CDR3 comprises 14 residues. CDR3 in amino acids: CASSQKGAVKTIYF.

The rearrangement joins TRBV7-2 to TRBJ2-4; TCRdb picks TRBD1, but there is no DNA to check that call. CDR3 size: 13 residues. Per germline, CDR1 SGHTA and CDR2 FQGNSA. CDR3 sequence reads: CASSRTGVNIQYF. Complete variable domain (other parts from reference TRBV7-2 and TRBJ2-4): GAGVSQSPSNKVTEKGKDVELRCDPISGHTALYWYRQSLGQGLEFLIYFQGNSAPDKSGLPSDRFSAERTGGSVSTLTIQRTQQEDSAVYLCASSRTGVNIQYFGAGTRLSVL.

V is TRBV7-9 and J is TRBJ1-4; without DNA, the TCRdb call of TRBD1 cannot be checked. In germline, CDR1 is SEHNR, CDR2 FQNEAQ (reference sequence). The CDR3 contains 16 residues. The CDR3 protein is CASSLWGQETPEKLFF.

V gene TRBV28 combines with J gene TRBJ1-1. Germline lookup yields CDR1 MDHEN and CDR2 SYDVKM. The CDR3 extends over 13 amino acids. CDR3 residues: CASSFAHGTEAFF.

The chain combines TRBV7-9 with TRBJ1-1; no DNA is available, so the TRBD1 call from TCRdb remains unchecked. CDR3 size: 16 residues. Per the germline V gene, CDR1 is SEHNR and CDR2 is FQNEAQ (reference sequence). The CDR3 region is CASSPGRAVLNTEAFF.

The chain combines TRBV27 with TRBJ2-7; TCRdb's D call of TRBD2 is untestable without DNA. The length of the CDR3 is 14 residues. Per germline, CDR1 MNHEY and CDR2 SMNVEV (reference sequence). This chain's CDR3 is CASRDSGGNYEQYF.